This T cell receptor (beta chain) was sequenced during a study of cytomegalovirus exposure and HLA in healthy donors. J gave up 8 bases and V 3 bases, and 8 bases lay outside the gene matches. From germline, CDR1 is LNHNV and CDR2 YYDKDF (reference sequence). This CDR3 is built from 16 residues. When sampled, the donors appeared nominally healthy, though they likely had unrecorded immune exposures. Primers for the PCR totalled 60 Vbeta and 13 Jbeta. Per the original methods: Later analysis identified approximately 88 million unique TCR beta chains, about 10 million shared. The repertoire was sequenced with immunoSEQ multiplex PCR; TCRdb's copy has only in-frame clones and lacks some. The DNA was the basis for D and trimming; V, J and clone size are from that table. The data show 150,000 or so clones, 70% to 80% seen once. To note about this clone: No antigen is known for it.

General study findings and limits: In a later analysis, a genetic analysis reported fewer productive-TCR N-insertions in an Asian-associated ancestry cluster than the cohort average. Later analysis identified a missense DCLRE1C variant that was linked to TCR beta V- and J-gene trimming.

The source is a young man in good health and CMV-seronegative. Sequencing used PBMCs. The rearrangement uses TRBV15 and TRBJ1-4, with TRBD1 matching over 11 bases. CDR3: CATSSGQGAFGEKLFF. For the CDR3, the DNA is TGTGCCACCAGCAGTGGACAGGGGGCTTTTGGAGAAAAACTGTTTTTT.